The rows below give T cell receptor beta chains drawn from one sample of a study of beta chain features in type 1 diabetes. Measured with immunoSEQ multiplex PCR; TCRdb has only the in-frame clones, and not every one. Of fewer than 350,000 clones listed, around 20% are singletons. What was sequenced was naive CD4+ T cells from blood. The receptors originated from a woman younger than 35 in good health. Both conserved end residues are trimmed from each CDR3.

v_gene	j_gene	CDR3aa
TRBV18	TRBJ1-2	ASSPETGRGSYGYT
TRBV7-3	TRBJ1-2	ASSFDRNYGYT
TRBV30	TRBJ2-5	AWRLAGGPQETQY
TRBV5-1	TRBJ2-1	ASSSRGLARSYNEQF
TRBV23-1	TRBJ2-1	ASSGLELAEAGRGEQF
TRBV4-1	TRBJ2-7	ASSQADRASYEQY
TRBV6-5	TRBJ1-3	ASTSTPGSGNTIY
TRBV23-1	TRBJ2-1	ASSQSLGAHSYNEQF
TRBV14	TRBJ1-2	ASSQASGVVRGYT
TRBV7-8	TRBJ1-1	AAGTENTEAF
TRBV28	TRBJ2-1	ASRSMGREVPF
TRBV6-5	TRBJ1-2	ASSYSSSGNYGYT
TRBV6-1	TRBJ1-5	ASSEQWRSGQGQPQH
TRBV10-3	TRBJ2-5	AISRQGVGETQY
TRBV4-1	TRBJ2-1	ASSHKLGDHHNEQF
TRBV30	TRBJ1-2	AWSPRQGYGYT
TRBV30	TRBJ2-7	AWSVLRGSEQY
TRBV6-5	TRBJ1-5	ASSHQGTQH
TRBV13	TRBJ2-2	ASSLRDRKASTGELF
TRBV7-9	TRBJ2-1	ASSADSSYNEQF
TRBV7-8	TRBJ1-1	ASSSDRGLAEAF
TRBV30	TRBJ1-3	AWRHPGVSGNTIY
TRBV30	TRBJ1-2	AWDSFNYGYT
TRBV4-2	TRBJ1-6	ASSQDPRGRNSPLH
TRBV11-1	TRBJ2-2	ASSSFPPGELF
TRBV18	TRBJ2-6	ASSQGTGPSGANVLT
TRBV11-3	TRBJ2-2	ASSRGQGDGTGELF
TRBV28	TRBJ1-2	ASTSREGYT
TRBV30	TRBJ1-5	AWSYGRDQPQH
TRBV29-1	TRBJ1-1	SVAVDSNEAF
TRBV5-1	TRBJ2-3	ASSLLGQGSDTQY
TRBV5-4	TRBJ2-7	ASSLVDRGSEQY
TRBV7-2	TRBJ1-1	ASSHRDRGTEAF
TRBV5-6	TRBJ1-5	ASSSGEQPQH
TRBV18	TRBJ1-5	ASSPFPGGVSNQPQH
TRBV4-2	TRBJ2-1	ASSPLAGTSYNEQF
TRBV28	TRBJ2-7	ASSWGTLYEQY
TRBV5-1	TRBJ1-1	ASQRLPSGEWATEAF
TRBV20-1	TRBJ1-2	SANRGLGYT
TRBV18	TRBJ2-7	ASSPPGLAGTYEQY
TRBV30	TRBJ2-5	AWTSGRAGETQY
TRBV10-3	TRBJ1-6	AISVGQGNSPLH
TRBV5-1	TRBJ2-7	ASSPHPGSYEQY
TRBV7-9	TRBJ2-1	ASSRRLAGHNEQF
TRBV10-3	TRBJ2-2	AISEPNSGTGELF
TRBV7-3	TRBJ2-3	ASSEPASQATQY
TRBV5-1	TRBJ1-1	ASRGQDYTEAF
TRBV6-5	TRBJ2-3	ASSGSTDTQY